This TCR beta chain was obtained from a study of cytomegalovirus exposure and HLA in healthy donors. In the study overall: Some 85 million unique TCRs, all from HLA-typed donors, were included in an early release of the data. Study-level points and caveats: The study found most TCR sequences rare, yet found some public TCRs in many donors. Follow-up analysis seemed to connect common viral pathogens with several of the most significant clusters identified. Certain indistinguishable V segments, among them TRBV6-2 and TRBV6-3, were excluded.

Germline values: CDR1 SEHNR, CDR2 FQNEAQ (reference sequence). Trimming removed 5 bases from V and 5 bases from J; junction bases left unmatched: 11. The CDR3 loop spans 16 amino acids. Points on this clone: What it binds is not known.

PCR involved 60 Vbeta and 13 Jbeta primers. Libraries were prepared by immunoSEQ multiplex PCR; TCRdb keeps only in-frame clonotypes and omits some of them. This sample contains roughly 55,000 clones. The sample was PBMCs. The clonotype originates from a man in his fifties or sixties in good health and CMV-seropositive. V and J are TRBV7-9 and TRBJ2-7; TRBD2 matches at 11 bases. This CDR3 is CASSRPLAGGIHEQYF. CDR3 in DNA: TGTGCCAGCAGCCGTCCATTAGCGGGAGGGATCCACGAGCAGTACTTC.